The 12 T cell receptor beta chains listed next were all sequenced from one sample in a study of blood T cell repertoires in COVID-19. Generated by immunoSEQ multiplex PCR, the TCRdb table keeps only in-frame clones and is missing some. The table shows tens of thousands of clones, with about 89% occurring only once. Sequencing used peripheral blood. Source of these receptors: a man aged 60 to 69 with COVID-19, enrolled during active disease.

This chain uses TRBV5-1 with TRBJ1-4; D perhaps matches TRBD1 (5 bases). With 4 bases removed from V and 7 bases from J, the gap between germline ends came to 20 bases. This CDR3 contains 16 residues. Germline values: CDR1 SGHRS, CDR2 YFSETQ. CDR3 region: CASSHGRDAGREKLFF. CDR3 DNA: TGCGCCAGCAGCCACGGGAGGGACGCAGGTCGTGAAAAACTGTTTTTT.

V is TRBV7-9 and J is TRBJ2-7; TRBD1 aligns across 9 bases. This CDR3 has 12 amino acids. V was pared by 3 bases and J by 6 bases, with 0 bases of the junction left unmatched. Germline lookup yields CDR1 SEHNR and CDR2 FQNEAQ (reference sequence). CDR3 coding DNA: TGTGCCAGCAGCTTGACAGGGGGCGAGCAGTACTTC. The encoded protein is CASSLTGGEQYF.

The chain employs TRBV19 and TRBJ1-5, with D perhaps matching TRBD1 (6 bases). The CDR3 is made up of 14 amino acids. Germline values: CDR1 LNHDA, CDR2 SQIVND (reference sequence). Trimming shortened V by 3 bases and J by 7 bases, and 13 bases separated the two germline ends. DNA for the CDR3: TGTGCCAGTAGTATGGGTACAGGGATCCAGCCCCAGCATTTT. Its translation: CASSMGTGIQPQHF.

This clone was picked up many times. The chain carries TRBV27 and TRBJ2-7; TRBD1 is a possible D gene (7 bases). Germline lookup yields CDR1 MNHEY and CDR2 SMNVEV (reference sequence). Between the trimmed V and J ends, which lost 2 bases and 7 bases, there was a span of 18 bases. The CDR3 length is 15 residues. CDR3 amino acids: CASSLKEGAQREQYF. CDR3 sequence (DNA): TGTGCCAGCAGTTTAAAGGAGGGGGCCCAGAGGGAGCAGTACTTC.

In regard to this clone: One end of the junction is discordant with germline, which a read error may explain. The J gene is TRBJ2-3, the V gene TRBV7-3, with D possibly TRBD2 on 6 matching bases. The V gene's germline CDR1 is SGHTA and CDR2 FQGTGA. The CDR3 runs to 15 residues. The DNA of the CDR3 is TGTGCCAGCAGCTTAACAGGGACTTTACACAGATACGCAGTATTT. Protein sequence: CASSLTGTLHRYAVF.

In its sample, this clone was seen once. The chain carries TRBV6-5 and TRBJ2-2; 7 nucleotides agree with TRBD2. The V segment lost 6 bases and the J segment 4 bases; nucleotides outside the gene matches: 5. This CDR3 has 14 amino acids. CDR1 is MNHEY, CDR2 SVGAGI, per germline. The CDR3 region is CASRVTSATGELFF. CDR3 DNA sequence: TGTGCCAGCAGAGTTACTAGCGCCACCGGGGAGCTGTTTTTT.

This clone is a singleton in its sample. The chain recombines TRBV2 with TRBJ2-3, with D possibly TRBD2 on 6 matching bases. V was clipped by 6 bases and J by 3 bases, with 13 bases between them. The CDR3 extends over 14 amino acids. Germline CDR1 reads SNHLY; CDR2 reads FYNNEI. CDR3 protein: CASREGGSTDTQYF. In DNA, the CDR3 is TGTGCCAGCAGGGAGGGAGGTAGTACAGATACGCAGTATTTT.

Written as DNA, the CDR3 is TGTGCTAGTGGTTTTGCACTAACAGGTTTCAATCAGCCCCAGCATTTT. Residues: CASGFALTGFNQPQHF. The J gene is TRBJ1-5, the V gene TRBV12-5; TRBD1 might be the D (5 bases). The CDR3 length is 16 residues. Trimming shortened V by 3 bases and J by 3 bases, and 15 bases separated the two germline ends. Germline CDR1 is LGHNT and CDR2 is FRNRAP.

V is TRBV10-1 and J is TRBJ2-1; 8 nucleotides align to TRBD1. In germline, CDR1 is WNHNN, CDR2 SYGVQD (reference sequence). Trimming took 3 bases from V and 5 from J; bases not matched to a gene: 3. The CDR3 is made up of 14 amino acids. DNA of the CDR3: TGCGCCAGCAGTGACGACAGGGGCAACAATGAGCAGTTCTTC. Translated, it gives CASSDDRGNNEQFF.

This rearrangement joins TRBV3-1 (or the pseudogene TRBV3-2) to TRBJ1-4, with TRBD1 matching over 7 bases. The CDR3 consists of 16 residues. The germline V gene encodes CDR1 LGHDT and CDR2 YNNKEL (reference sequence). V shed 6 bases, J shed 0 bases, and the junction held 7 bases outside the gene matches. Here the CDR3 reads CASRRTGVATNEKLFF. CDR3 nucleotides: TGTGCCAGCAGGCGCACAGGGGTCGCAACTAATGAAAAACTGTTTTTT.

This clone was found once. The genes are TRBV10-1 and TRBJ2-1, with 11 bases fitting TRBD2. Germline V CDR1 and CDR2: WNHNN, SYGVQD (reference sequence). The CDR3 loop spans 15 amino acids. V dropped 3 bases and J dropped 7; count of bases not matched to a gene: 5. CDR3 coding DNA: TGCGCCAGCAGTGAAACTAGCGGGAGTAGGAATGAGCAGTTCTTC. Protein sequence: CASSETSGSRNEQFF.

To note about this clone: Sequence at one end of the junction differs from germline and may be a read error. The chain carries TRBV7-2 and TRBJ1-5; tentative D call: TRBD1 (6 bases). The CDR3 runs to 15 residues. The V gene's germline CDR1 is SGHTA and CDR2 FQGNSA. The CDR3 here is CASSLGGDSSQPQHF. For the CDR3, the DNA is TGTGCCAGCAGTTTAGGGGGGGATAGTAGTCAGCCCCAGCATTTT. Using reference TRBV7-2 and TRBJ1-5 for the parts outside the CDR3, the full variable domain is GAGVSQSPSNKVTEKGKDVELRCDPISGHTALYWYRQSLGQGLEFLIYFQGNSAPDKSGLPSDRFSAERTGGSVSTLTIQRTQQEDSAVYLCASSLGGDSSQPQHFGDGTRLSIL.